Here is one TCR beta chain with its context. This record belongs to a study of yellow fever vaccine responses in identical twins. Germline V gene sequence: CDR1 MNHEY, CDR2 SVGEGT. This CDR3 region has 15 residues. V lost 4 bases and J lost 0, with 12 bases in between. Each CDR3 protein is one row after TCRdb ran MiXCR on the RT-PCR reads. The data contain about 19,000 distinct CDR3 sequences, about two thirds of them singletons. The V and J genes are TRBV6-2 or TRBV6-3 and TRBJ1-1, with D possibly TRBD1 on 5 matching bases. The clonotype comes from a woman aged 18-35 years who received the yellow fever vaccine. This sample comprised T cells from blood (PBMCs), unsorted or a sorted subset (not recorded which), obtained before or after yellow fever vaccination (not recorded which). The CDR3 DNA reads as TGTGCCAGCAGTTTTGGGGGTCCATTGAACACTGAAGCTTTCTTT. Translation gives CASSFGGPLNTEAFF.